This is a list of T cell receptor beta chains from one sample in a study of CD8 T cells in ankylosing spondylitis. TCRdb called the 5' RACE reads again in MiXCR, with one record for every CDR3 protein. The table shows roughly 150,000 distinct CDR3 sequences, with approximately 10% occurring only once. Sequencing used blood, either unsorted or a sorted T cell fraction (not recorded which). The receptor set was obtained from a female donor with ankylosing spondylitis or in good health (not recorded which). CDR3s include the opening cysteine and the closing phenylalanine or tryptophan. The D gene is left open where the match is weak. Clone size, where shown, is once, few, many, or a class for clones that have expanded.

>few|NA|TRBJ2-2|TRBV29-1
CSVHSITGELFF
TGCAGCGTTCACAGCATTACCGGGGAGCTGTTTTTT
>NA|NA|TRBJ2-7|TRBV28
CASSLLGSYEQYF
TGTGCCAGCAGTTTACTGGGTTCCTACGAGCAGTACTTC
>NA|NA|TRBJ2-7|TRBV5-8
CASSAGLTSEQYF
TGTGCCAGCAGCGCCGGATTGACCTCCGAGCAGTACTTC
>NA|NA|TRBJ2-3|TRBV27
CASSHGASPYYTQYF
TGTGCCAGCAGTCACGGGGCTAGCCCCTACTATACGCAGTATTTT
>few|NA|TRBJ2-7|TRBV3-1
CASSQDLYLRGEDYDEQYF
TGTGCCAGCAGCCAAGATCTATATCTAAGGGGGGAGGATTACGACGAGCAGTACTTC
>many|TRBD2|TRBJ2-2|TRBV7-2
CASSLAGLAGAPHTGELFF
TGTGCCAGCAGCTTAGCCGGACTAGCGGGAGCCCCTCACACCGGGGAGCTGTTTTTT
>many|NA|TRBJ2-1|TRBV7-9
CASSYPAEQFF
TGTGCCAGCAGCTACCCAGCTGAGCAGTTCTTC
>NA|TRBD2|TRBJ2-1|TRBV27
CASSPTSGASSYNEQFF
TGTGCCAGCAGCCCGACTAGCGGGGCTAGCTCCTACAATGAGCAGTTCTTC
>few|NA|TRBJ2-7|TRBV5-5
CASSLAGTFYEQYF
TGTGCCAGCAGCTTAGCCGGGACCTTCTACGAGCAGTACTTC
>NA|NA|TRBJ2-7|TRBV3-1
CASSQAELTVPYEQYF
TGTGCCAGCAGCCAAGCTGAACTGACGGTCCCCTACGAGCAGTACTTC
>NA|TRBD2|TRBJ2-1|TRBV28
CASRTATSGSWNEQFF
TGTGCCAGCAGAACGGCGACTAGCGGGAGTTGGAATGAGCAGTTCTTC
>few|NA|TRBJ2-7|TRBV28
CASSQTDYEQYF
TGTGCCAGCAGCCAGACAGACTACGAGCAGTACTTC
>NA|NA|TRBJ1-2|TRBV7-9
CASSSGEGRLGYTF
TGTGCCAGCAGCTCTGGGGAAGGACGCCTGGGCTACACCTTC
>few|TRBD2|TRBJ2-1|TRBV27
CASSSGTSGRGNEQFF
TGTGCCAGCAGTTCCGGGACTAGCGGGAGGGGCAATGAGCAGTTCTTC
>many|NA|TRBJ2-3|TRBV4-2
CASSPTSSTDTQYF
TGTGCCAGCAGCCCCACTTCTAGCACAGATACGCAGTATTTT
>NA|TRBD2|TRBJ2-3|TRBV10-3
CAISESGTSGETDTQYF
TGTGCCATCAGTGAGTCGGGGACTAGCGGGGAAACAGATACGCAGTATTTT
>NA|NA|TRBJ1-2|TRBV28
CASSRGRGSGGYTF
TGTGCCAGCAGTCGCGGCAGGGGAAGTGGCGGCTACACCTTC
>NA|NA|TRBJ2-3|TRBV5-1
CASSLVRDSTDTQYF
TGCGCCAGCAGCTTGGTTCGGGACAGCACAGATACGCAGTATTTT
>many|TRBD2|TRBJ2-1|TRBV29-1
CSVFIRLAGYNEQFF
TGCAGCGTTTTCATTCGCCTAGCGGGTTACAATGAGCAGTTCTTC
>many|TRBD1|TRBJ2-1|TRBV7-9
CASRRRQGHPHYNEQFF
TGTGCCAGCAGAAGAAGACAGGGGCACCCACACTACAATGAGCAGTTCTTC
>few|TRBD2|TRBJ2-1|TRBV9
CASSIRGLADYNEQFF
TGTGCCAGCAGCATCCGTGGACTAGCGGACTACAATGAGCAGTTCTTC
>few|TRBD1|TRBJ2-7|TRBV5-1
CASSTTGGDEQYF
TGCGCCAGCTCAACGACAGGGGGCGACGAGCAGTACTTC
>NA|NA|TRBJ2-3|TRBV24-1
CATSDAAADTQYF
TGTGCCACCAGTGATGCGGCTGCCGATACGCAGTATTTT
>NA|NA|TRBJ2-1|TRBV25-1
CASSEMNNEQFF
TGTGCCAGCAGTGAAATGAACAATGAGCAGTTCTTC
>many|NA|TRBJ2-7|TRBV29-1
CSVVGGASYEQYF
TGCAGCGTTGTTGGGGGGGCCTCCTACGAGCAGTACTTC
>many|NA|TRBJ1-6|TRBV7-6
CASSPTGPYSPLHF
TGTGCCAGCAGCCCCACTGGACCATATTCACCCCTCCACTTT
>NA|NA|TRBJ2-1|TRBV5-1
CASSLASGLGINEQFF
TGCGCCAGCAGCTTGGCCTCGGGACTTGGAATAAATGAGCAGTTCTTC
>few|NA|TRBJ2-2|TRBV9
CASSARDSLTGELFF
TGTGCCAGCAGCGCTCGGGACTCCCTAACCGGGGAGCTGTTTTTT
>few|TRBD1|TRBJ2-7|TRBV28
CASSTPRDRGYEQYF
TGTGCCAGCAGTACACCCCGGGACAGGGGCTACGAGCAGTACTTC
>many|NA|TRBJ1-1|TRBV11-1
CASEPPNTEAFF
TGTGCCAGCGAACCTCCGAACACTGAAGCTTTCTTT
>few|NA|TRBJ2-7|TRBV3-1
CASSQVGGTLYEQYF
TGTGCCAGCAGCCAAGTGGGGGGTACCCTCTACGAGCAGTACTTC
>NA|NA|TRBJ2-1|TRBV12-3/TRBV12-4
CASSPDYEVSPEFF
TGTGCCAGCAGCCCGGACTATGAGGTTAGTCCGGAGTTCTTC
>NA|TRBD2|TRBJ2-7|TRBV28
CASSLEGWASGFYEQYF
TGTGCCAGCAGTTTAGAGGGGTGGGCTAGCGGATTCTACGAGCAGTACTTC
>many|TRBD1|TRBJ2-1|TRBV4-1
CASSQEGRGLYNEQFF
TGCGCCAGCAGCCAAGAAGGCAGGGGGCTCTACAATGAGCAGTTCTTC
>NA|NA|TRBJ2-7|TRBV11-2
CASSRLAYEQYF
TGTGCCAGCAGCAGACTAGCCTACGAGCAGTACTTC
>few|NA|TRBJ1-3|TRBV11-3
CASIFRGNTIYF
TGTGCCAGCATCTTCAGGGGAAACACCATATATTTT